A selection of T cell receptor beta chains follows, all from one sample in a study of CD8 T cells in Susac syndrome. TCRdb processed the immunoSEQ multiplex PCR reads anew with MiXCR; each CDR3 protein has one entry. The sample lists 77,000 or so distinct CDR3 sequences, 93% seen once, with about 0.52% in the top ten. Sequenced sample: CD4+ T cells from PBMCs. The receptor source for this set is a human donor with Susac syndrome. Each CDR3 is given without its conserved first and last residue. Fields, in order: V gene, clone size, CDR3 protein. For some rows the clone size is stated as once, few or many, or as a class when expanded; others skip it.

v_gene: TRBV6-1
abundance: .
CDR3aa: ASSGRGTEAF

v_gene: TRBV12-3/TRBV12-4
abundance: .
CDR3aa: ASSFGRWDPLLSIQY

v_gene: TRBV29-1
abundance: .
CDR3aa: SPRPGSRNSYEQY

v_gene: TRBV6-6
abundance: .
CDR3aa: ASSYRQGASTDTQY

v_gene: TRBV6-2/TRBV6-3
abundance: .
CDR3aa: ASRAGLPDTQY

v_gene: TRBV7-2
abundance: .
CDR3aa: ASSYQSTKAQETQY

v_gene: TRBV7-6
abundance: .
CDR3aa: ASGTSATSYEQY

v_gene: TRBV6-5
abundance: .
CDR3aa: ASSYSGLHSYGYT

v_gene: TRBV12-3/TRBV12-4
abundance: .
CDR3aa: ASSLEGLADTKNIQY

v_gene: TRBV13
abundance: few
CDR3aa: ASSNRASVGTQY

v_gene: TRBV5-1
abundance: .
CDR3aa: ASKDPPNYGYT

v_gene: TRBV24-1
abundance: .
CDR3aa: ATSESGEGETQY

v_gene: TRBV24-1
abundance: .
CDR3aa: ATSEKGQGFYNEQF

v_gene: TRBV20-1
abundance: .
CDR3aa: SARRGGGETQY

v_gene: TRBV18
abundance: .
CDR3aa: ASSLKQGPTLFTDTQY

v_gene: TRBV3-1
abundance: .
CDR3aa: ASSQFSGEGETQY

v_gene: TRBV25-1
abundance: .
CDR3aa: ASSEDRGDSYNEQF

v_gene: TRBV5-1
abundance: .
CDR3aa: ASSWEETQY

v_gene: TRBV7-2
abundance: .
CDR3aa: ASSREQGSSYEQY

v_gene: TRBV6-5
abundance: .
CDR3aa: ASRPTGNSYNEQF

v_gene: TRBV7-2
abundance: .
CDR3aa: ASSSRGQETQY

v_gene: TRBV30
abundance: .
CDR3aa: AWQTDRVVGEQY

v_gene: TRBV6-5
abundance: .
CDR3aa: ASSYLVGVYEQY

v_gene: TRBV12-3/TRBV12-4
abundance: .
CDR3aa: ASSPKTGGYGNTIY

v_gene: TRBV30
abundance: .
CDR3aa: AWSDTRQLLSGQPQH

v_gene: TRBV19
abundance: .
CDR3aa: ASSRLAGGGNEQF